The 25 T cell receptor beta chains presented below share a single source sample, sequenced in a study of cytomegalovirus exposure and HLA in healthy donors (dated by TCRdb to the late 2010s). Libraries were constructed by the immunoSEQ multiplex PCR assay. A mixture of 60 forward primers for TCR Vbeta segments and 13 reverse primers for TCR Jbeta segments was used in the multiplex PCR. Imported from immuneACCESS, the table was reduced by TCRdb to in-frame sequences with V and J called. These copies leave out some clones; in studies compared against another copy, an unresolved V gene accounts for under half, and the cause of the remainder is not known. A total of around 120,000 clones appear in this sample, 65% to 80% of them only once. The biggest ten clones account for approximately 30% of the sample. Input material: PBMCs. The source is a man in his sixties in good health and CMV-seropositive.

This clone appeared a few times. The V and J genes are TRBV30 and TRBJ1-1; D is uncertain. The length of the CDR3 is 12 residues. The germline V gene encodes CDR1 GTSNPN and CDR2 SVGIG (reference sequence). Trimming took 3 bases from V and 1 from J, leaving 6 bases between them. The CDR3 DNA follows: TGTGCCTGGAGCGTCAGGAACACTGAAGCTTTCTTT. Translated: CAWSVRNTEAFF.

The V and J genes are TRBV7-9 and TRBJ1-1; D not resolved. This CDR3 comprises 15 residues. The V gene's germline CDR1 is SEHNR and CDR2 FQNEAQ (reference sequence). V dropped 0 bases and J dropped 11 bases, with 19 bases sitting between them. CDR3 region: CASSLAAVVESRAFF. As DNA, the CDR3 is TGTGCCAGCAGCTTAGCCGCCGTAGTCGAATCGAGGGCTTTCTTT.

V gene TRBV12-5 combines with J gene TRBJ1-6; TRBD1 agrees at 9 bases. This CDR3 is 14 amino acids long. Germline CDR1 reads LGHNT; CDR2 reads FRNRAP. V lost 7 bases and J lost 8; bases outside the gene matches: 6. CDR3 protein: CASVIQGADSPLHF. The CDR3 bases are TGTGCTAGTGTCATACAGGGGGCCGATTCACCCCTCCACTTT.

This clone was recorded once. V and J are TRBV10-3 and TRBJ2-7; TRBD2 agrees at 7 bases. The CDR3 has 15 residues. Germline CDR1 is ENHRY and CDR2 is SYGVKD. Trimming cost V 3 bases and J 0 bases; bases outside gene matches: 5. CDR3 in amino acids: CAISELGGYSYEQYF. The DNA of the CDR3 is TGTGCCATCAGTGAATTGGGGGGGTACTCCTACGAGCAGTACTTC.

The chain couples TRBV5-1 to TRBJ2-3; 11 nucleotides match TRBD2. Germline V gene lookup returns CDR1 SGHRS and CDR2 YFSETQ. The CDR3 runs 16 residues. J lost 0 bases, V lost 7 bases, and 7 bases had no gene match. The CDR3: CASFQTSGVSTDTQYF. The DNA of the CDR3 is TGCGCCAGCTTCCAGACTAGCGGGGTTAGCACAGATACGCAGTATTTT.

The genes are TRBV15 and TRBJ1-2, with a possible D match to TRBD1 (6 bases). This CDR3 has 15 residues. Trimming took 0 bases from V and 8 from J, leaving 16 bases between them. In germline, CDR1 is LNHNV, CDR2 YYDKDF (reference sequence). The CDR3 loop reads CATSREGAEAMGYTF. CDR3 in DNA: TGTGCCACCAGCAGAGAGGGGGCGGAAGCTATGGGCTACACCTTC.

This chain joins TRBV5-1 and TRBJ2-3, with a tentative D call TRBD1 (5 bases). This CDR3 has 15 residues. Germline V gives CDR1 SGHRS, CDR2 YFSETQ. Trimming shortened V by 0 bases and J by 2 bases, and 10 bases separated the two germline ends. CDR3 in amino acids: CASSLAATVTDTQYF. CDR3 in DNA: TGCGCCAGCAGCTTGGCGGCGACAGTCACAGATACGCAGTATTTT.

Notes on this clone: One junction end does not reproduce the germline sequence, and a read error may be involved. The chain couples TRBV7-7 to TRBJ2-5; 7 bases align to TRBD2. The CDR3 is 15 residues long. The germline gives CDR1 SSHAT, CDR2 FNYEAQ (reference sequence). CDR3 DNA sequence: TGTGCTAGCAGCCCGCTCCGGGGGGTATGGGAGACCCAGTACTTC. Residues: CASSPLRGVWETQYF.

CDR3 coding DNA: TGTGCCAGCAGTGAGGGAGGGGGTTACTATGGCTACACCTTC. Residues: CASSEGGGYYGYTF. The chain employs TRBV6-1 and TRBJ1-2; TRBD1 might be the D (6 bases). CDR3 size: 14 residues. Germline V gives CDR1 MNHNS, CDR2 SASEGT. Trimming removed 3 bases from V and 3 bases from J, with 11 bases in between.

The CDR3 spells CASKGQGMNTEAFF. DNA for the CDR3: TGCGCCAGCAAGGGACAGGGCATGAACACTGAAGCTTTCTTT. The J gene is TRBJ1-1, the V gene TRBV5-1, with TRBD1 matching over 9 bases. There are 14 residues in the CDR3. J lost 0 bases, V lost 6 bases, and 3 bases had no gene match. Germline V gene lookup returns CDR1 SGHRS and CDR2 YFSETQ. Supplemented by reference TRBV5-1 and TRBJ1-1, the full variable domain reads KAGVTQTPRYLIKTRGQQVTLSCSPISGHRSVSWYQQTPGQGLQFLFEYFSETQRNKGNFPGRFSGRQFSNSRSEMNVSTLELGDSALYLCASKGQGMNTEAFFGQGTRLTVV.

The chain joins TRBV7-3 to TRBJ1-1; D unclear. From germline, CDR1 is SGHTA and CDR2 FQGTGA. V lost 4 bases, J lost 5 bases, and 11 bases lay in between. The CDR3 totals 13 residues. The CDR3 loop reads CASSSFDGTEAFF. In DNA, the CDR3 is TGTGCCAGCAGCTCTTTCGACGGGACTGAAGCTTTCTTT.

This clone has only one observation. The chain's CDR3 is CASSPGQGSGPEQYF. CDR3 nucleotides: TGTGCCAGCTCACCCGGACAGGGAAGCGGACCCGAGCAGTACTTC. V gene TRBV18 combines with J gene TRBJ2-7, with 8 bases identical to TRBD1. There are 15 residues in the CDR3. Germline V gene data show CDR1 as KGHSH and CDR2 as LQKENI. After removal of 3 bases from V and 6 bases from J, the junction contained 10 bases not matched to a gene.

This chain uses TRBV27 with TRBJ2-7; 7 nucleotides line up with TRBD2. CDR1 is MNHEY, CDR2 SMNVEV, per germline (reference sequence). With V trimmed by 5 bases and J by 1 base, 11 bases remained unmatched. This CDR3 has 16 amino acids. CDR3 sequence reads: CASSPSIPRESYEQYF. Here the CDR3 DNA reads TGTGCCAGCAGTCCTTCTATTCCGCGGGAGTCCTACGAGCAGTACTTC.

This chain uses TRBV5-1 with TRBJ2-1; 11 nucleotides match TRBD2. Looked up from germline, CDR1 is SGHRS and CDR2 is YFSETQ. With 1 base clipped from V and 7 bases from J, the junction kept 7 bases outside the gene matches. The CDR3 contains 16 residues. The CDR3 region has the DNA TGCGCCAGCAGCTTGTTAGCGGGAGGGTTCCGGAATGAGCAGTTCTTC. It specifies CASSLLAGGFRNEQFF.

This clone was picked up one time. V usage is TRBV30 and J usage is TRBJ1-1; TRBD1 is a possible D gene (5 bases). Per germline, CDR1 GTSNPN and CDR2 SVGIG (reference sequence). This CDR3 spans 11 amino acids. With 7 bases removed from V and 10 bases from J, the gap between germline ends came to 16 bases. The CDR3 loop is CASNRGSGAFF. Here the CDR3 DNA reads TGTGCCTCAAATAGGGGTAGCGGAGCTTTCTTT.

The chain couples TRBV28 to TRBJ2-5; perhaps TRBD2 as D (6 bases). The CDR3 extends over 13 amino acids. In germline, CDR1 is MDHEN, CDR2 SYDVKM. V dropped 7 bases and J dropped 5 bases, with 14 bases sitting between them. DNA for the CDR3: TGTGCCAGCAAGGAAAATGGGGGGGAGACCCAGTACTTC. As protein: CASKENGGETQYF.

This clone showed up just once. This rearrangement joins TRBV7-2 to TRBJ2-7; maybe TRBD2 (6 bases). The CDR3 length is 14 residues. V was clipped by 3 bases and J by 3 bases, with 12 bases between them. CDR1 SGHTA and CDR2 FQGNSA come from the germline V gene. Written as DNA, the CDR3 is TGTGCCAGCAGCTTTCTTAGCGGCCACTACGAGCAGTACTTC. This sequence encodes CASSFLSGHYEQYF.

The chain recombines TRBV5-1 with TRBJ1-1; TRBD1 agrees at 9 bases. Germline V gene sequence: CDR1 SGHRS, CDR2 YFSETQ. This CDR3 has 16 amino acids. Trimming removed 5 bases from V and 6 bases from J; junction bases left unmatched: 14. CDR3 bases: TGCGCCAGCAGTAGTAGTTCCTTGGACAGGGGACCTGAAGCTTTCTTT. Encoded protein: CASSSSSLDRGPEAFF.

The chain carries TRBV5-1 and TRBJ1-5; D call uncertain. This CDR3 comprises 15 residues. Germline loops: CDR1 SGHRS, CDR2 YFSETQ. Deletions cut 4 bases from V and 5 bases from J, with 16 bases between. The CDR3 coding sequence is TGCGCCAGCAGCCCGACGGGGTTGCGAGATCAGCCCCAGCATTTT. This translates into CASSPTGLRDQPQHF. Variable domain in full (rest from reference TRBV5-1 and TRBJ1-5): KAGVTQTPRYLIKTRGQQVTLSCSPISGHRSVSWYQQTPGQGLQFLFEYFSETQRNKGNFPGRFSGRQFSNSRSEMNVSTLELGDSALYLCASSPTGLRDQPQHFGDGTRLSIL.

This chain links TRBV6-5 with TRBJ2-1, with D perhaps TRBD2 (5 bases). Trimming cost V 2 bases and J 7 bases, with 18 bases left between them. Germline V gene sequence: CDR1 MNHEY, CDR2 SVGAGI. The CDR3 consists of 16 residues. CDR3 loop: CASSYLPEGPRNEQFF. CDR3 DNA: TGTGCCAGCAGTTACCTCCCTGAGGGTCCCCGGAATGAGCAGTTCTTC.

The chain carries TRBV7-9 and TRBJ1-3; D uncertain. CDR3 length: 17 residues. Trimming cost V 4 bases and J 0 bases, with 16 bases left between them. CDR1 is SEHNR, CDR2 FQNEAQ, per germline (reference sequence). CDR3 nucleotide sequence: TGTGCCAGCAGCTCAGTAACATCACCCCGCTCTGGAAACACCATATATTTT. It is translated as CASSSVTSPRSGNTIYF.

The chain couples TRBV9 to TRBJ2-7; D is unclear. From germline, CDR1 is SGDLS and CDR2 YYNGEE. CDR3 length: 14 amino acids. The germline V and J ends were trimmed by 0 bases and 7 bases, with 14 bases remaining between them. CDR3 sequence: CASSVDLPSREQYF. Written as DNA, the CDR3 is TGTGCCAGCAGCGTAGATTTGCCAAGCCGGGAGCAGTACTTC. Full variable domain (missing parts from reference TRBV9 and TRBJ2-7): DSGVTQTPKHLITATGQRVTLRCSPRSGDLSVYWYQQSLDQGLQFLIQYYNGEERAKGNILERFSAQQFPDLHSELNLSSLELGDSALYFCASSVDLPSREQYFGPGTRLTVT.

This clone has a single count. The chain uses TRBV6-4 and TRBJ1-2; D is undetermined. Germline CDR1 reads MRHNA; CDR2 reads SNTAGT. Deletions cut 7 bases from V and 6 bases from J, with 12 bases between. The CDR3 sequence is 12 residues long. CDR3 DNA sequence: TGTGCCAGCACCCAGGAAATACATGGCTACACCTTC. Protein product: CASTQEIHGYTF.

This clone was seen only once. The chain is built from TRBV10-3 and TRBJ1-5; D ambiguous. The CDR3 has 16 amino acids. CDR1 ENHRY and CDR2 SYGVKD come from the germline V gene. With 2 bases removed from V and 1 base from J, the gap between germline ends came to 12 bases. The CDR3 nucleotides are TGTGCCATCAGTGAGCCCCCGGGAACGAGCAATCAGCCCCAGCATTTT. Translated, it gives CAISEPPGTSNQPQHF.

The chain uses TRBV5-8 and TRBJ2-5; maybe TRBD1 (8 bases). Germline V gives CDR1 SGHTS, CDR2 YDEGEE. CDR3 length equals 17 residues. Trimming removed 1 base from V and 2 bases from J, with 18 bases in between. This CDR3 reads CASSLSGTGVVQETQYF. The CDR3 DNA reads TGTGCCAGCAGCTTGAGCGGGACAGGCGTTGTTCAAGAGACCCAGTACTTC.